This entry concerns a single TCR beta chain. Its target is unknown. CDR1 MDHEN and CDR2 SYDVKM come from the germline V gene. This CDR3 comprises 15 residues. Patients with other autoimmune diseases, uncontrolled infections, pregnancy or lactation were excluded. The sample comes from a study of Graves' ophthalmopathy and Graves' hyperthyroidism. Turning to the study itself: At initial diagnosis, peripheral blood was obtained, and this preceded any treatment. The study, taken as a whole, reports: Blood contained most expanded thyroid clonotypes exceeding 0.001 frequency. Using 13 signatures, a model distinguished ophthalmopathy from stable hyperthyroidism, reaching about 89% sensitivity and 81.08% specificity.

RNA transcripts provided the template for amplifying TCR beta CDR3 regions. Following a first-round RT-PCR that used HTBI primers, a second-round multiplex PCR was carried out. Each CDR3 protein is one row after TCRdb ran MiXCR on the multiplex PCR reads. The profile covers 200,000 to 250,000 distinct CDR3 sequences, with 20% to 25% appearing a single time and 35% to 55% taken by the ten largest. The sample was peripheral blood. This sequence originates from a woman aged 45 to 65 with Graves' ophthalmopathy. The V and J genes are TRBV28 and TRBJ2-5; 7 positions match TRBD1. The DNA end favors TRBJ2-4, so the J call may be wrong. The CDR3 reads CASSSPHPGTDIQYF. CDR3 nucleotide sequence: TGTGCCAGCAGTTCTCCTCACCCCGGGACAGACATTCAGTACTTC.